The 5 T cell receptor beta chains reported below all come from one sample, sequenced in a study of blood T cell repertoires in COVID-19. The data were produced by immunoSEQ multiplex PCR, yet TCRdb's version contains in-frame clones alone and is incomplete. The table has 190,000 or so clones, 85% seen once; the top ten hold approximately 19%. The specimen was PBMCs or T cells enriched from blood (not recorded which). The receptors here all came from a man aged 35-49 years who had recovered from COVID-19.

The CDR3 loop is CASSDRTGGPNTGELFF. The CDR3 coding sequence is TGTGCCAGCAGCGATAGAACAGGGGGCCCGAACACCGGGGAGCTGTTTTTT. V is TRBV2 and J is TRBJ2-2; 9 bases map to TRBD1. The CDR3 consists of 17 residues. Germline V gene data show CDR1 as SNHLY and CDR2 as FYNNEI. V was clipped by 6 bases and J by 0 bases; unmatched bases: 8.

The CDR3 DNA is TGTGCCACCAGCAGAGGACTCCGGGGGAGCTCCTACGAGCAGTACTTC. Translated: CATSRGLRGSSYEQYF. The rearrangement links TRBV15 to TRBJ2-7, with D perhaps matching TRBD2 (6 bases). The CDR3 sequence is 16 residues long. Germline CDR1 and CDR2: LNHNV and YYDKDF (reference sequence). Trimming took off 1 base at V and 0 bases at J, with 13 bases between the two ends.

This clone has a single count. One end of the junction fails to match germline, which may point to a read error. This rearrangement joins TRBV7-9 to TRBJ2-5; TRBD2 might be the D (7 bases). CDR1 and CDR2 (germline): SEHNR, FQNEAQ (reference sequence). The CDR3 sequence is 17 residues long. CDR3 amino acids: CASSLAPRGLADQDQDF. For the CDR3, the DNA is TGTGCCAGCAGCTTAGCGCCGCGGGGGCTAGCGGACCAGGACCAGGACTTC.

The chain recombines TRBV4-1 with TRBJ1-3, with 7 positions matching TRBD1. Unmatched junction bases numbered 15, after V lost 1 base and J lost 3 bases. Germline CDR1 is MGHRA and CDR2 is YSYEKL. There are 19 residues in the CDR3. DNA of the CDR3: TGCGCCAGCAGCCAAGTCGTCTGGGACAGCTGGCGGCTTGGAAACACCATATATTTT. Its protein product is CASSQVVWDSWRLGNTIYF.

The chain has TRBV24-1 and TRBJ2-1; TRBD2 matches 10 bases. J was trimmed by 7 bases and V by 9 bases; bases with no gene match: 17. CDR3 length: 17 amino acids. CDR1 is KGHDR and CDR2 is SFDVKD in the germline V gene. CDR3 in amino acids: CATESTAPSGSLNEQFF. In DNA form, the CDR3 reads TGTGCCACCGAGTCTACGGCCCCTAGCGGGAGTTTGAATGAGCAGTTCTTC.